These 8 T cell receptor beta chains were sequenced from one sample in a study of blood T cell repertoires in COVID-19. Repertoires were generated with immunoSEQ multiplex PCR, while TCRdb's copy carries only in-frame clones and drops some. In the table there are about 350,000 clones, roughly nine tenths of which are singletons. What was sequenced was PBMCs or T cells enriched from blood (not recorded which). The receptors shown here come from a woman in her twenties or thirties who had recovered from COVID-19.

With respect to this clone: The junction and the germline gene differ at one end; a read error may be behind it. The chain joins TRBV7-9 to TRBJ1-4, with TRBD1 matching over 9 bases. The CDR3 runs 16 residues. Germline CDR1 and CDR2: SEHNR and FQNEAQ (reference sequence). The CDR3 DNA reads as TGTGCCAGCAGCTCACGACAGGGGGAAACTTATGAAAAACTGTTTTTT. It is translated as CASSSRQGETYEKLFF.

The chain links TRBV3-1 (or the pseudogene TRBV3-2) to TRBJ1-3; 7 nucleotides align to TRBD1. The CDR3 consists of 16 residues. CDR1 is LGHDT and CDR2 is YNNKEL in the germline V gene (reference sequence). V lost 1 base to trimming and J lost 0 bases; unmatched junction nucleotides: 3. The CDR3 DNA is TGTGCCAGCAGCCAAGCGGCAGGGGGCTCTGGAAACACCATATATTTT. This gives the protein CASSQAAGGSGNTIYF.

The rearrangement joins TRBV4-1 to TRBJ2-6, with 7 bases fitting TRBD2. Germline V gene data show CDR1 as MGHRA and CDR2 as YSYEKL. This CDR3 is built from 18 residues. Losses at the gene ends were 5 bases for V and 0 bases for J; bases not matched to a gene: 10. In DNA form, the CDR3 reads TGCGCCAGCAGCACGGTCCAGGCGGGGGTCTCTGGGGCCAACGTCCTGACTTTC. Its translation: CASSTVQAGVSGANVLTF.

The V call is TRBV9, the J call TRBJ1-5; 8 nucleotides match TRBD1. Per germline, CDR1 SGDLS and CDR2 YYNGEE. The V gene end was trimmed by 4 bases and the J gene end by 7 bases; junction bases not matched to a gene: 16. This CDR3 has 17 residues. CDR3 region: CASSPGQGSVGGQPQHF. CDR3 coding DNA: TGTGCCAGCAGCCCCGGACAGGGTAGCGTTGGAGGACAGCCCCAGCATTTT.

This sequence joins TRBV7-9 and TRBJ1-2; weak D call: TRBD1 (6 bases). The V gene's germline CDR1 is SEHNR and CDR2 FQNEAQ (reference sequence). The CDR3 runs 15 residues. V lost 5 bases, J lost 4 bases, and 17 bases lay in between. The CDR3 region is CASSPHTGTSYGYTF. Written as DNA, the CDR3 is TGTGCCAGCAGCCCACACACAGGGACGAGCTATGGCTACACCTTC.

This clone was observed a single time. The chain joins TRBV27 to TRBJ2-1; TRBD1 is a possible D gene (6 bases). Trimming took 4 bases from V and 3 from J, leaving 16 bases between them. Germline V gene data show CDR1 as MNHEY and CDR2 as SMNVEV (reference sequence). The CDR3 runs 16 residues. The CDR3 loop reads CASSSQGTLVYNEQFF. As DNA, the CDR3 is TGTGCCAGCAGTTCGCAGGGGACCCTCGTCTACAATGAGCAGTTCTTC.

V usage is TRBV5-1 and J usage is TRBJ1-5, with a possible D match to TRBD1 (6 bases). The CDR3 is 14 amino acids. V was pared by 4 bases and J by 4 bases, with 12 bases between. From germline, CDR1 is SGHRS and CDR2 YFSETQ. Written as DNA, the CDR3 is TGCGCCAGCAGCCCCGGGACAAATAATCAGCCCCAGCATTTT. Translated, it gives CASSPGTNNQPQHF.

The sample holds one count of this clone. CDR3 sequence (DNA): TGTGCCAGTAGTATAGATCCTCGAGGGCCCAATCAGCCCCAGCATTTT. It specifies CASSIDPRGPNQPQHF. V usage is TRBV19 and J usage is TRBJ1-5; D is unclear. The CDR3 sequence is 16 residues long. Per germline, CDR1 LNHDA and CDR2 SQIVND (reference sequence). V was clipped by 0 bases and J by 3 bases, with 12 bases between them.